The T cell receptor beta chain under discussion was sequenced for a study of T-cell reconstitution after alpha-beta-depleted transplantation in children. As it was prepared, the TCRbeta library received unique molecular identifiers. TCRdb re-called the PCR reads with MiXCR, one entry per CDR3 protein. The sample carries around 110,000 distinct CDR3 sequences, under 13% recorded once. The CDR3 totals 12 residues. From germline, CDR1 is MNHNS and CDR2 SASEGT. Trimming shortened V by 2 bases and J by 7 bases, and 6 bases separated the two germline ends. The material was PBMCs, obtained before TCRalphabeta/CD19-depleted stem cell transplant. This sequence was found in a boy younger than 10 with acute lymphoblastic leukemia, due to receive a stem cell transplant. J is TRBJ2-1 and V is TRBV6-1; D gene unclear. The CDR3: CASSEWRNEQFF. The DNA for the CDR3 is TGTGCCAGCAGTGAATGGAGAAATGAGCAGTTCTTC.